The clone carrying this T cell receptor beta chain was picked up many times. V lost 5 bases and J 5 bases, leaving 12 bases between the germline ends. This CDR3 has 13 residues. TCRdb redid the calling of the RT-PCR reads with MiXCR, one entry per CDR3 protein. The sample has about 240,000 distinct CDR3 sequences, 10% to 15% seen once; the top ten hold 7.8%. The data originate from a study of response to subunit inactivated influenza vaccine. The source is a man aged 45-65 years who received an inactivated influenza vaccine. V is TRBV12-3 or TRBV12-4 and J is TRBJ2-5; the D is unclear. The sample here was non-naive T cells sorted from PBMCs, taken 14 to 15 days before vaccination. CDR3 sequence: CASSPQSGETQYF. The CDR3 DNA is TGTGCCAGCAGTCCACAGTCCGGGGAGACCCAGTACTTC.